This T cell receptor beta chain was captured by sequencing in a study of OX40 agonist ivuxolimab in advanced cancers. Whole-study context: From roughly 23 to 90 years was the age range, with a mean of about 54 years, and roughly 80% were male. Study conclusions and caveats: On average, CD8+ T cells showed a greater number of expanded clones than CD4+.

Profiled with immunoSEQ multiplex PCR; TCRdb holds only in-frame clones, not every one. The sample gives 55,000 to 70,000 clones, around 86% of which show up once; under 6% is in the top ten. Only a few counts were recorded for this clone. The antigen is not known. The origin of this receptor is an adult with an advanced solid tumor such as melanoma, head and neck, liver or kidney cancer. Here the sequenced sample was CD4+ or CD8+ T cells sorted from blood, taken in a trial of the OX40 agonist ivuxolimab.

In DNA, the CDR3 is TGTGCCAGCAGTCCGGGGACAGATGGCCAGCCCCAGCATTTT. Translating it yields CASSPGTDGQPQHF. The chain couples TRBV27 to TRBJ1-5; 7 bases fit TRBD1. V lost 5 bases, J lost 7 bases, and 8 bases stayed unmatched. Germline CDR1 reads MNHEY; CDR2 reads SMNVEV (reference sequence). The CDR3 is 14 amino acids.